This is a list of T cell receptor beta chains from one sample in a study of shared clonotypes between healthy human individuals. The assay was immunoSEQ multiplex PCR, and TCRdb's table has in-frame clones only and misses some. The sample has approximately 1.9 million clones, 93% seen once; the top ten hold about 1.7%. The sequenced sample was naive CD8+ T cells from PBMCs. These receptors originate from a man between 18 and 29 years old in good health. Some clones in this sample may be carry-over from other donors' samples. Each CDR3 is given with its conserved first and last residue. Fields, in order: clone size, J gene, V gene, D gene, CDR3 protein, CDR3 DNA. The D gene is left open where the match is weak. Clone size is shown for a subset of rows, as once, few, many or a class of expanded clone.

.	TRBJ2-2	TRBV6-6	.	CASSYSRNGELFF	TGTGCCAGCAGTTACTCGAGAAATGGGGAGCTGTTTTTT
.	TRBJ2-1	TRBV19	.	CASSIWQDSINEQFF	TGTGCCAGTAGTATATGGCAGGACTCGATCAATGAGCAGTTCTTC
.	TRBJ1-2	TRBV5-6	.	CASSWEQGEANYGYTF	TGTGCCAGCAGCTGGGAACAGGGAGAGGCTAACTATGGCTACACCTTC
.	TRBJ2-1	TRBV13	TRBD2	CASSTPMGLAGAQDNEQFF	TGTGCCAGCAGCACCCCCATGGGACTAGCGGGAGCTCAGGACAATGAGCAGTTCTTC
.	TRBJ2-7	TRBV27	TRBD2	CASSLSAPSGSYEQYF	TGTGCCAGCAGTTTATCGGCGCCTAGCGGGAGCTACGAGCAGTACTTC
.	TRBJ1-5	TRBV25-1	.	CASSDSRQEMNQPQHF	TGTGCCAGCAGTGATTCCCGACAGGAGATGAATCAGCCCCAGCATTTT
.	TRBJ1-3	TRBV7-9	TRBD1	CASSHRDRAGNTIYF	TGTGCCAGCAGCCACCGGGACAGGGCTGGAAACACCATATATTTT
.	TRBJ2-7	TRBV13	.	CASSPQGYEQYF	TGTGCCAGCAGCCCGCAGGGTTACGAGCAGTACTTC
.	TRBJ2-5	TRBV11-2	.	CASSLGSETQYF	TGTGCCAGCAGCTTAGGTAGTGAGACCCAGTACTTC
.	TRBJ2-7	TRBV5-1	TRBD2	CASSLRPSGSYEQYF	TGCGCCAGCAGCCTTCGCCCTAGCGGGAGCTACGAGCAGTACTTC
.	TRBJ1-2	TRBV29-1	.	CSVVSLSANYGYTF	TGCAGCGTTGTAAGCCTATCCGCTAACTATGGCTACACCTTC
.	TRBJ2-1	TRBV28	.	CASSLLAGNYNEQFF	TGTGCCAGCAGTTTATTGGCGGGGAATTACAATGAGCAGTTCTTC
.	TRBJ2-5	TRBV5-8	.	CASSPQGRQGETQYF	TGTGCCAGCAGTCCACAAGGACGGCAGGGAGAGACCCAGTACTTC
.	TRBJ2-7	TRBV27	TRBD2	CASRHYPGLAGIAYEQYF	TGTGCCAGCAGGCATTACCCGGGACTAGCGGGAATAGCCTACGAGCAGTACTTC
once	TRBJ1-1	TRBV5-1	.	CASSLASRRNTEAFF	TGCGCCAGCAGCTTGGCCTCTAGGAGGAACACTGAAGCTTTCTTT
.	TRBJ1-1	TRBV5-1	.	CASSLVPTVENTEAFF	TGCGCCAGCAGCTTGGTACCTACCGTGGAAAACACTGAAGCTTTCTTT
.	TRBJ1-5	TRBV7-2	.	CASSSADRKGQPQHF	TGTGCCAGCAGCTCGGCTGACAGGAAGGGTCAGCCCCAGCATTTT
.	TRBJ2-2	TRBV7-8	.	CASSPRNTGELFF	TGTGCCAGCAGCCCTAGGAACACCGGGGAGCTGTTTTTT
.	TRBJ2-7	TRBV5-1	TRBD2	CASSLAGEGYEQYF	TGCGCCAGCAGCTTAGCGGGAGAAGGCTACGAGCAGTACTTC
.	TRBJ2-2	TRBV7-8	.	CASSLVGLGAGELFF	TGTGCCAGCAGCTTAGTAGGTTTAGGTGCCGGGGAGCTGTTTTTT
.	TRBJ2-3	TRBV7-9	.	CASSPWLDGSTDTQYF	TGTGCCAGCAGCCCCTGGCTGGACGGGAGCACAGATACGCAGTATTTT
.	TRBJ2-7	TRBV4-3	TRBD1	CASSQDLVGQGVYEQYF	TGCGCCAGCAGCCAAGATCTAGTCGGACAGGGGGTCTACGAGCAGTACTTC
.	TRBJ2-1	TRBV4-3	.	CASSQDPTGEDGNEQFF	TGCGCCAGCAGCCAAGATCCTACGGGGGAGGACGGCAATGAGCAGTTCTTC
.	TRBJ2-7	TRBV10-3	TRBD2	CAISGPLAGGTPSYEQYF	TGTGCCATCAGTGGGCCGCTAGCGGGAGGGACCCCTTCCTACGAGCAGTACTTC
.	TRBJ2-5	TRBV28	TRBD2	CASRVGLAGQETQYF	TGTGCCAGCAGGGTCGGTCTAGCGGGGCAAGAGACCCAGTACTTC
.	TRBJ2-7	TRBV4-3	TRBD2	CASSQDTSGRYEQYF	TGCGCCAGCAGCCAAGATACTAGCGGGAGATACGAGCAGTACTTC
.	TRBJ2-3	TRBV11-2	TRBD1	CASSWDRGVEDTQYF	TGTGCCAGCAGCTGGGACAGGGGGGTTGAGGATACGCAGTATTTT
.	TRBJ2-7	TRBV4-2	.	CASSHNTGEQYF	TGTGCCAGCAGCCATAACACGGGGGAGCAGTACTTC
.	TRBJ2-1	TRBV6-6	TRBD2	CASSSPTRSRGGEQFF	TGTGCCAGCAGTTCTCCAACGAGGAGTAGGGGAGGGGAGCAGTTCTTC
.	TRBJ2-5	TRBV11-3	.	CASSPRDSQETQYF	TGTGCCAGCAGCCCCCGGGACTCCCAAGAGACCCAGTACTTC
.	TRBJ1-1	TRBV7-8	.	CASSLVARDTEAFF	TGTGCCAGCAGCTTAGTTGCCCGAGACACTGAAGCTTTCTTT
.	TRBJ2-1	TRBV7-6	.	CASSFRDSHSNEQFF	TGTGCCAGCAGCTTTCGCGACAGTCACTCCAATGAGCAGTTCTTC
few	TRBJ2-7	TRBV9	TRBD1	CASSAGQGPVYEQYF	TGTGCCAGCAGCGCGGGACAGGGACCCGTCTACGAGCAGTACTTC
.	TRBJ1-2	TRBV7-9	.	CASSLSSRGPSNYGYTF	TGTGCCAGCAGCTTAAGTTCCCGGGGCCCAAGTAACTATGGCTACACCTTC
.	TRBJ2-7	TRBV6-1	TRBD2	CASRAIAGAHEQYF	TGTGCCAGCAGAGCCATAGCGGGAGCCCACGAGCAGTACTTC
.	TRBJ1-1	TRBV19	TRBD1	CASSRGQGRYNTEAFF	TGTGCCAGTAGTAGGGGACAGGGGAGGTACAACACTGAAGCTTTCTTT
.	TRBJ2-5	TRBV28	TRBD2	CASSFLVRSGRAGDETQYF	TGTGCCAGCAGTTTCCTTGTCAGGAGCGGGAGGGCCGGAGACGAGACCCAGTACTTC
.	TRBJ2-1	TRBV7-9	.	CASSLAHEQFF	TGTGCCAGCAGCTTAGCTCATGAGCAGTTCTTC
.	TRBJ2-7	TRBV27	.	CASSSPFMGVSYEQYF	TGTGCCAGCAGTTCCCCGTTTATGGGTGTCTCCTACGAGCAGTACTTC
few	TRBJ1-1	TRBV15	TRBD1	CATSSGQGVSFF	TGTGCCACCAGTAGCGGACAGGGGGTGAGTTTCTTT
.	TRBJ2-7	TRBV27	TRBD1	CASSAPGQGSYEQYF	TGTGCCAGCAGTGCTCCGGGACAGGGCTCCTACGAGCAGTACTTC
.	TRBJ1-4	TRBV27	.	CASSGTFGANEKLFF	TGTGCCAGCAGTGGAACCTTTGGGGCTAATGAAAAACTGTTTTTT
.	TRBJ1-1	TRBV5-1	.	CASSLYSGMNTEAFF	TGCGCCAGCAGCTTGTATTCGGGGATGAACACTGAAGCTTTCTTT
.	TRBJ2-1	TRBV28	.	CASGDSEQFF	TGTGCCAGCGGCGATAGTGAGCAGTTCTTC
.	TRBJ2-1	TRBV7-9	.	CASGDRGKSDNEQFF	TGTGCCAGTGGAGATAGGGGGAAAAGTGACAATGAGCAGTTCTTC
once	TRBJ2-2	TRBV7-9	.	CASSSMDGPNTGELFF	TGTGCCAGCAGCTCCATGGACGGCCCGAACACCGGGGAGCTGTTTTTT
.	TRBJ2-1	TRBV11-2	TRBD2	CASSLAPAGGNEQFF	TGTGCCAGCAGCTTAGCCCCCGCGGGAGGCAATGAGCAGTTCTTC
.	TRBJ2-7	TRBV2	TRBD1	CASSVGDRSYEQYF	TGTGCCAGCAGTGTAGGGGACAGGTCCTACGAGCAGTACTTC
.	TRBJ1-5	TRBV5-5	.	CASSLVPGNGNQPQHF	TGTGCCAGCAGCTTGGTCCCAGGGAATGGGAATCAGCCCCAGCATTTT
.	TRBJ1-1	TRBV10-1	.	CASSDAGDNTEAFF	TGCGCCAGCAGTGATGCAGGGGATAACACTGAAGCTTTCTTT
few	TRBJ1-1	TRBV9	.	CASSGSGKMNTEAFF	TGTGCCAGCAGCGGGTCAGGGAAGATGAACACTGAAGCTTTCTTT
.	TRBJ2-5	TRBV6-5	.	CASSYFGSSEETQYF	TGTGCCAGCAGTTACTTCGGGAGCTCGGAAGAGACCCAGTACTTC